The 27 T cell receptor beta chains below come from one sample, sequenced in a study of neurological immune-mediated disorders. Each CDR3 protein is one row after TCRdb ran MiXCR on the 5' RACE reads. The sample consists of 10,000 to 12,000 distinct CDR3 sequences, about 23% of them appearing once. Sample: CD8+ T cells from blood. The receptors stem from a woman aged 40 to 50 with multiple sclerosis.

In DNA, the CDR3 is TGCAGTGCAAATGACAGGGGGCCTTACTACAATGAGCAGTTCTTC. This sequence encodes CSANDRGPYYNEQFF. The V gene is TRBV20-1, the J gene TRBJ2-1, with 10 bases fitting TRBD1. Per germline, CDR1 DFQATT and CDR2 SNEGSKA (reference sequence). The CDR3 runs to 15 residues. Trimming at V came to 6 bases and at J to 3 bases, leaving 8 bases not matched to a gene.

The chain employs TRBV29-1 and TRBJ2-7, with a tentative D call TRBD1 (7 bases). Germline V CDR1 and CDR2: SQVTM, ANQGSEA. V gave up 0 bases and J gave up 0 bases, with 12 bases separating them. This CDR3 is 15 amino acids long. This CDR3 reads CSVEEGGQSSYEQYF. The DNA of the CDR3 is TGCAGCGTTGAAGAGGGGGGACAGAGCTCCTACGAGCAGTACTTC.

This clonotype was detected many times. The rearrangement links TRBV5-1 to TRBJ2-3; D remains unclear. V lost 5 bases and J lost 4, with 11 bases in between. The CDR3 consists of 13 residues. Germline CDR1 reads SGHRS; CDR2 reads YFSETQ. In DNA, the CDR3 is TGCGCCAGCAGTCGTTCTGTAGCAGATACGCAGTATTTT. This gives the protein CASSRSVADTQYF.

The sample holds many counts of this clonotype. The J gene is TRBJ2-1, the V gene TRBV5-1, with D unclear. Deletions cut 5 bases from V and 0 bases from J, with 21 bases between. The CDR3 extends over 18 amino acids. Germline values: CDR1 SGHRS, CDR2 YFSETQ. The CDR3 sequence is CASSLISSDYLSYNEQFF. CDR3 in DNA: TGCGCCAGCAGTCTAATTAGCTCCGATTACCTCTCCTACAATGAGCAGTTCTTC.

This clonotype was recorded many times. The chain couples TRBV11-2 to TRBJ2-1; TRBD1 might be the D (5 bases). CDR3 length: 13 residues. In germline, CDR1 is SGHAT, CDR2 FQNNGV. The ends were cut back, 6 bases at V and 4 bases at J, with 10 bases in the middle. The CDR3 DNA reads TGTGCCAGCAGTCCCGGACATTACAATGAGCAGTTCTTC. This codes for CASSPGHYNEQFF.

The chain links TRBV2 to TRBJ1-3; perhaps TRBD1 as D (5 bases). Germline CDR1 SNHLY, CDR2 FYNNEI. The V and J ends lost 8 bases and 4 bases respectively, with 12 bases between them. CDR3 length: 13 residues. The CDR3 region is CASHQGEGNTIYF. The DNA for the CDR3 is TGTGCCAGCCACCAGGGAGAAGGAAACACCATATATTTT.

This clonotype was recorded at least ten times. This rearrangement joins TRBV27 to TRBJ2-2; weak D call: TRBD2 (7 bases). The CDR3 extends over 14 amino acids. V lost 3 bases and J lost 4, with 9 bases in between. Looked up from germline, CDR1 is MNHEY and CDR2 is SMNVEV (reference sequence). Here the CDR3 reads CASSLGGATGELFF. DNA of the CDR3: TGTGCCAGCAGTTTGGGGGGGGCCACCGGGGAGCTGTTTTTT.

This clonotype is medium-sized in the sample. The J gene is TRBJ2-4, the V gene TRBV29-1, with TRBD1 matching 10 bases. Germline CDR1 reads SQVTM; CDR2 reads ANQGSEA. This CDR3 region has 14 residues. V lost 6 bases, J lost 5 bases, and 7 bases stayed unmatched. CDR3 DNA sequence: TGCAGCGTCGTCGCCGGGACAGGGGAAAACATTCAGTACTTC. As protein: CSVVAGTGENIQYF. Using reference TRBV29-1 and TRBJ2-4 for the parts outside the CDR3, the full variable domain is SAVISQKPSRDICQRGTSLTIQCQVDSQVTMMFWYRQQPGQSLTLIATANQGSEATYESGFVIDKFPISRPNLTFSTLTVSNMSPEDSSIYLCSVVAGTGENIQYFGAGTRLSVL.

This clonotype was observed many times. The chain recombines TRBV6-5 with TRBJ1-2; the match to TRBD1 covers 9 bases. This CDR3 has 13 amino acids. Trimming cost V 5 bases and J 2 bases; bases outside gene matches: 0. Germline values: CDR1 MNHEY, CDR2 SVGAGI. CDR3 sequence reads: CASSDRGNYGYTF. In nucleotides, the CDR3 is TGTGCCAGCAGTGACAGGGGGAACTATGGCTACACCTTC.

This clonotype qualifies as medium-sized. V is TRBV29-1 and J is TRBJ1-1; no definite D call. V lost 6 bases and J lost 7, with 9 bases in between. The CDR3 is 10 amino acids. Germline loops: CDR1 SQVTM, CDR2 ANQGSEA. CDR3 nucleotides: TGCAGCGTGGCAACCTATGAAGCTTTCTTT. This sequence encodes CSVATYEAFF.

This rearrangement joins TRBV5-1 to TRBJ2-5, with 7 nucleotides matching TRBD1. The length of the CDR3 is 14 residues. Per the germline V gene, CDR1 is SGHRS and CDR2 is YFSETQ. V gave up 1 base and J gave up 5 bases; unmatched junction bases: 5. CDR3 nucleotides: TGCGCCAGCAGCTTGCCTACAGGGGCCGAGACCCAGTACTTC. It codes for CASSLPTGAETQYF.

Judged by abundance, this clonotype is medium-sized. V gene TRBV5-5 combines with J gene TRBJ2-7; unclear D gene. The CDR3 runs 12 residues. V was clipped by 0 bases and J by 2 bases, with 3 bases between them. Germline lookup yields CDR1 SGHKS and CDR2 YYEKEE (reference sequence). CDR3 region: CASSLVTYEQYF. The DNA for the CDR3 is TGTGCCAGCAGCTTGGTTACCTACGAGCAGTACTTC.

This clonotype has ten or more counts. The CDR3 coding sequence is TGCAGCGTCCCAAGGAACACTGAAGCTTTCTTT. Protein sequence: CSVPRNTEAFF. The rearrangement links TRBV29-1 to TRBJ1-1; unclear D gene. In germline, CDR1 is SQVTM, CDR2 ANQGSEA. This CDR3 has 11 residues. Trimming shortened V by 6 bases and J by 1 base, and 6 bases separated the two germline ends.

This clonotype was observed a few times. V is TRBV5-6 and J is TRBJ2-7; D uncertain. V lost 3 bases to trimming and J lost 3 bases, with 16 bases between them. From germline, CDR1 is SGHDT and CDR2 YYEEEE. This CDR3 comprises 15 residues. The CDR3 reads CASSSPADPGYEQYF. As DNA, the CDR3 is TGTGCCAGCAGCTCGCCGGCAGATCCCGGCTACGAGCAGTACTTC. The whole variable domain, remainder taken from reference TRBV5-6 and TRBJ2-7, is DAGVTQSPTHLIKTRGQQVTLRCSPKSGHDTVSWYQQALGQGPQFIFQYYEEEERQRGNFPDRFSGHQFPNYSSELNVNALLLGDSALYLCASSSPADPGYEQYFGPGTRLTVT.

The chain recombines TRBV5-6 with TRBJ2-7; D might be TRBD1 or TRBD2, each matching 5 bases. Trimming cost V 1 base and J 4 bases, with 18 bases left between them. Germline assignment: CDR1 SGHDT and CDR2 YYEEEE. The CDR3 covers 16 residues. The CDR3 here is CASSLLGQGASYEQYF. The CDR3 coding sequence is TGTGCCAGCAGCTTGTTAGGTCAGGGAGCATCTTACGAGCAGTACTTC.

This clonotype was picked up many times. DNA for the CDR3: TGTGCCAGCAGTTACTTAGGGACACAGTATGGCTACACCTTC. Its protein is CASSYLGTQYGYTF. This chain links TRBV6-5 with TRBJ1-2; a weak D match, TRBD1 (6 bases). The CDR3 extends over 14 amino acids. V lost 1 base and J lost 5, with 11 bases in between. In germline, CDR1 is MNHEY, CDR2 SVGAGI.

V is TRBV29-1 and J is TRBJ2-5, with 11 bases aligning to TRBD1. The CDR3 runs 13 residues. Germline V CDR1 and CDR2: SQVTM, ANQGSEA. Trimming at V came to 6 bases and at J to 5 bases, leaving 5 bases not matched to a gene. CDR3 bases: TGCAGCGTGGAGGGACAGGGGGTGGAGACCCAGTACTTC. Translation gives CSVEGQGVETQYF.

This clonotype was seen a few times. This chain uses TRBV5-1 with TRBJ1-1; TRBD1 might be the D (6 bases). Trimming took off 4 bases at V and 8 bases at J, with 12 bases between the two ends. The CDR3 covers 12 residues. CDR1 and CDR2 from the germline V gene are SGHRS and YFSETQ. Here the CDR3 DNA reads TGCGCCAGCAGCCACGGGACACCCGAAGCTTTCTTT. Translated: CASSHGTPEAFF. Combining the CDR3 with reference TRBV5-1 and TRBJ1-1 gives the whole variable domain KAGVTQTPRYLIKTRGQQVTLSCSPISGHRSVSWYQQTPGQGLQFLFEYFSETQRNKGNFPGRFSGRQFSNSRSEMNVSTLELGDSALYLCASSHGTPEAFFGQGTRLTVV.

In its sample, this clonotype is medium-sized. The chain joins TRBV20-1 to TRBJ2-7; TRBD2 agrees at 12 bases. Germline V gene sequence: CDR1 DFQATT, CDR2 SNEGSKA (reference sequence). The CDR3 loop spans 15 amino acids. J gave up 3 bases and V 5 bases, and 8 bases lay outside the gene matches. The CDR3 DNA sequence: TGCAGTGCTTCCCAGACTAGCGGGGGATACTACGAGCAGTACTTC. This encodes CSASQTSGGYYEQYF.

This clonotype was counted ten times or more. The rearrangement joins TRBV4-1 to TRBJ1-3, with unresolved D. Germline values: CDR1 MGHRA, CDR2 YSYEKL. CDR3 length: 15 amino acids. V lost 0 bases to trimming and J lost 0 bases, with 6 bases between them. The CDR3 DNA reads TGCGCCAGCAGCCAAGACAGGAGCTCTGGAAACACCATATATTTT. It is translated as CASSQDRSSGNTIYF.

This clonotype was counted at least ten times. The genes are TRBV11-3 and TRBJ2-1; perhaps D is TRBD1 or TRBD2 (6 bases each). The germline CDR1 and CDR2 sequences are SGHNT and YENEEA. The V end was cut by 5 bases, the J end by 1 base, with 12 bases between. The CDR3 loop spans 15 amino acids. CDR3 protein: CASSPRGGSYNEQFF. The CDR3 nucleotides read TGTGCCAGCAGCCCACGAGGGGGGTCCTACAATGAGCAGTTCTTC.

This clonotype was observed many times. J is TRBJ2-3 and V is TRBV20-1; D tentatively reads TRBD1 or TRBD2 (6 bases each). CDR1 and CDR2 from the germline V gene are DFQATT and SNEGSKA (reference sequence). Trimming removed 0 bases from V and 5 bases from J, with 12 bases in between. The CDR3 has 14 amino acids. The CDR3 loop reads CSARDPGAEDTQYF. The CDR3 DNA is TGCAGTGCTAGAGATCCGGGGGCGGAAGATACGCAGTATTTT.

This clonotype ranks as medium-sized (0.01 to 0.1%). The chain employs TRBV15 and TRBJ2-5; 9 nucleotides agree with TRBD1. J gave up 3 bases and V 5 bases, and 7 bases lay outside the gene matches. This CDR3 is 15 amino acids long. Germline CDR1 LNHNV, CDR2 YYDKDF (reference sequence). Here the CDR3 DNA reads TGTGCCACCAGCCTCGGACAGGGGACCGAAGAGACCCAGTACTTC. Amino acid sequence: CATSLGQGTEETQYF.

The chain couples TRBV10-2 to TRBJ1-1; no clear D gene. The V gene's germline CDR1 is WSHSY and CDR2 SAAADI. The V and J ends lost 5 bases and 3 bases respectively, with 10 bases between them. The CDR3 length is 13 residues. DNA of the CDR3: TGCGCCAGCAGTCGTACAAGAGACACTGAAGCTTTCTTT. Translation gives CASSRTRDTEAFF.

This clonotype has a count of ten or more. This chain connects TRBV5-1 to TRBJ2-1; D uncertain. The CDR3 totals 11 residues. Germline V gene sequence: CDR1 SGHRS, CDR2 YFSETQ. The germline V and J ends were trimmed by 4 bases and 7 bases, with 6 bases remaining between them. CDR3 residues: CASSVGNEQFF. DNA for the CDR3: TGCGCCAGCAGCGTGGGGAATGAGCAGTTCTTC.

This clonotype was counted many times. The chain has TRBV9 and TRBJ2-7, with D perhaps assigned TRBD1 or TRBD2 (5 bases each). Looked up from germline, CDR1 is SGDLS and CDR2 is YYNGEE. V was clipped by 0 bases and J by 5 bases, with 9 bases between them. This CDR3 has 13 amino acids. The CDR3 protein is CASSVDWGNEQYF. In DNA form, the CDR3 reads TGTGCCAGCAGCGTAGATTGGGGGAACGAGCAGTACTTC.

This clonotype showed up many times. The rearrangement links TRBV20-1 to TRBJ1-4, with TRBD1 matching over 9 bases. V was clipped by 3 bases and J by 2 bases; unmatched bases: 4. Germline V CDR1 and CDR2: DFQATT, SNEGSKA (reference sequence). The CDR3 has 15 amino acids. The CDR3, as DNA: TGCAGTGCTAGCCCAGGGACAGGGACTAATGAAAAACTGTTTTTT. It encodes CSASPGTGTNEKLFF.